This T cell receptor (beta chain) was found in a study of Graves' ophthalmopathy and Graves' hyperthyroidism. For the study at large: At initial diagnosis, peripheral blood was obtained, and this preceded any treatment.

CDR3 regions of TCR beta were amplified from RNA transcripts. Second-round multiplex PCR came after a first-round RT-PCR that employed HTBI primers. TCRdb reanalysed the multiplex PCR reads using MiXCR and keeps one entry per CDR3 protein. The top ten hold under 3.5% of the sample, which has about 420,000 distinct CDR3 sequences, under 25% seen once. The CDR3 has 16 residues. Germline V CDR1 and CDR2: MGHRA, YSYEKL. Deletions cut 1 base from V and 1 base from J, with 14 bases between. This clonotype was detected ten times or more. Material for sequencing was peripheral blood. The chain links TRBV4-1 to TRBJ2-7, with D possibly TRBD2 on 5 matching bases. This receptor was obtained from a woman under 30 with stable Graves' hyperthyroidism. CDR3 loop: CASSQGKGRGSYEQYF. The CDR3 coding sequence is TGCGCCAGCAGCCAAGGGAAAGGTCGAGGGTCCTACGAGCAGTACTTC.